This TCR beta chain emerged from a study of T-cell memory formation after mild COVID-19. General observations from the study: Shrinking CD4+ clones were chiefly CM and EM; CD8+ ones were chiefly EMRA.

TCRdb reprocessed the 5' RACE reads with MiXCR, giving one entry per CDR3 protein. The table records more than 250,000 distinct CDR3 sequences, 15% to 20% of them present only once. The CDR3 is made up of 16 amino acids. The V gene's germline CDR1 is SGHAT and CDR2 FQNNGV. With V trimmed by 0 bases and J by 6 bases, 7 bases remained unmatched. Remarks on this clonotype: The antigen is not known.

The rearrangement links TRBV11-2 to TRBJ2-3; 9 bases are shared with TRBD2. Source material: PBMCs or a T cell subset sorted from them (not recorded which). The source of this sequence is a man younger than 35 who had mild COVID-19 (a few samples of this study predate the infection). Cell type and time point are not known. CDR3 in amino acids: CASSLDLAGPPDTQYF. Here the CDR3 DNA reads TGTGCCAGCAGCTTAGATCTAGCGGGGCCACCGGATACGCAGTATTTT.